The 14 T cell receptor beta chains reported below all come from one sample, sequenced in a study of blood T cell repertoires in COVID-19. Clones were read by immunoSEQ multiplex PCR, and TCRdb kept only the in-frame ones, dropping some. Of tens of thousands of clones listed, roughly 89% were seen once; the top ten hold about 2.6%. The specimen was peripheral blood. The source of these receptors is a middle-aged man with active COVID-19.

This clone was picked up one time. This chain connects TRBV5-4 to TRBJ2-2; D not certain. Germline CDR1 SGHNT, CDR2 YYREEE (reference sequence). This CDR3 is 16 amino acids long. V was trimmed by 2 bases and J by 1 base, leaving 12 bases between them. The CDR3 DNA follows: TGTGCCAGCAGCTTTGTGGCAGGAAAGAACACCGGGGAGCTGTTTTTT. Amino acids: CASSFVAGKNTGELFF.

This clone was picked up one time. J is TRBJ1-5 and V is TRBV4-2, with 7 bases aligning to TRBD1. Germline CDR1 reads LGHNA; CDR2 reads YNFKEQ. The CDR3 covers 17 residues. The trim removed 4 bases at V and 0 bases at J, leaving 9 bases unmatched. The CDR3 spells CASSLRQGIDSNQPQHF. In nucleotides, the CDR3 is TGTGCCAGCAGCCTAAGACAGGGAATAGATAGCAATCAGCCCCAGCATTTT.

J is TRBJ2-2 and V is TRBV5-4, with 10 bases matching TRBD2. V lost 1 base and J lost 8; bases outside the gene matches: 5. The CDR3 has 15 residues. Germline CDR1 reads SGHNT; CDR2 reads YYREEE (reference sequence). CDR3 DNA: TGTGCCAGCAGCTTGAGCGGGGGGGCCGCGGGGGAGCTGTTTTTT. Translated: CASSLSGGAAGELFF.

The chain has TRBV28 and TRBJ2-7, with 7 bases identical to TRBD1. J gave up 3 bases and V 8 bases, and 13 bases lay outside the gene matches. Germline V gene data show CDR1 as MDHEN and CDR2 as SYDVKM. The CDR3 sequence is 15 residues long. The CDR3 nucleotides read TGTGCCAGCCTAAGAAACCAGGCAGGGGGCTACGAGCAGTACTTC. Residues: CASLRNQAGGYEQYF.

This sequence joins TRBV25-1 and TRBJ1-5; 11 nucleotides align to TRBD1. Per germline, CDR1 MGHDK and CDR2 SYGVNS. The V segment lost 4 bases and the J segment 6 bases; nucleotides outside the gene matches: 2. This CDR3 has 14 amino acids. The CDR3 DNA reads TGTGCCAGCAGTGCCGGGACAGGGGGTCAGCCCCAGCATTTT. Translating gives CASSAGTGGQPQHF.

This clone was detected only a few times. The chain joins TRBV6-1 to TRBJ2-1; D possibly corresponds to TRBD2 (6 bases). Germline CDR1 is MNHNS and CDR2 is SASEGT. Trimming took 2 bases from V and 4 from J, leaving 12 bases between them. This CDR3 region has 15 residues. The DNA for the CDR3 is TGTGCCAGCAGTGAATATCCGGGGGATTACAATGAGCAGTTCTTC. This sequence encodes CASSEYPGDYNEQFF.

The chain links TRBV4-2 to TRBJ1-5; D gene ambiguous. The germline CDR1 and CDR2 sequences are LGHNA and YNFKEQ. This CDR3 comprises 15 residues. The germline V and J ends were trimmed by 0 bases and 7 bases, with 13 bases remaining between them. CDR3 sequence: CASSQDEAPRQPQHF. The CDR3 coding sequence is TGTGCCAGCAGCCAAGATGAAGCACCTCGGCAGCCCCAGCATTTT.

This clone was counted a single time. The chain recombines TRBV5-8 with TRBJ2-1; 9 bases match TRBD2. With V trimmed by 2 bases and J by 7 bases, 10 bases remained unmatched. This CDR3 comprises 16 residues. Germline values: CDR1 SGHTS, CDR2 YDEGEE. CDR3 in amino acids: CASSLVWGLARNEQFF. The CDR3, as DNA: TGTGCCAGCAGCTTAGTTTGGGGACTAGCTCGGAATGAGCAGTTCTTC.

The gene calls are TRBV25-1 and TRBJ1-4; D uncertain. The CDR3 has 14 residues. Germline assignment: CDR1 MGHDK and CDR2 SYGVNS. With 2 bases removed from V and 5 bases from J, the gap between germline ends came to 9 bases. The CDR3 nucleotides read TGTGCCAGCAGTGAAGGCTTGAGGAATGAAAAACTGTTTTTT. Amino acids: CASSEGLRNEKLFF.

This clone was seen a single time. V usage is TRBV28 and J usage is TRBJ2-1; 7 bases are a match to TRBD1. This CDR3 comprises 14 residues. With V trimmed by 5 bases and J by 2 bases, 3 bases remained unmatched. Germline V gene lookup returns CDR1 MDHEN and CDR2 SYDVKM. The CDR3 bases are TGTGCCAGCAGTCAAGGGACAGCCTACAATGAGCAGTTCTTC. It yields the protein CASSQGTAYNEQFF. Based on the CDR3 plus reference TRBV28 and TRBJ2-1, the full variable domain is DVKVTQSSRYLVKRTGEKVFLECVQDMDHENMFWYRQDPGLGLRLIYFSYDVKMKEKGDIPEGYSVSREKKERFSLILESASTNQTSMYLCASSQGTAYNEQFFGPGTRLTVL.

The chain links TRBV5-1 to TRBJ1-3; unclear D gene. The V end was cut by 5 bases, the J end by 4 bases, with 22 bases between. Looked up from germline, CDR1 is SGHRS and CDR2 is YFSETQ. The CDR3 length is 17 residues. The DNA for the CDR3 is TGCGCCAGCAGACCCGGGAGCGATGGGTTCTCCGGAAACACCATATATTTT. Residues: CASRPGSDGFSGNTIYF.

V and J are TRBV5-6 and TRBJ2-3; a possible D gene is TRBD2 (6 bases). This CDR3 spans 15 amino acids. V was cut by 7 bases and J by 2 bases, with 17 bases left in between. Germline assignment: CDR1 SGHDT and CDR2 YYEEEE. The CDR3 reads CASRPGVGITDTQYF. CDR3 coding DNA: TGTGCCAGCCGCCCGGGGGTTGGGATCACAGATACGCAGTATTTT.

Concerning this clone itself: This CDR3 fails to terminate in the conserved phenylalanine or tryptophan, so it likely reflects a read error. Because the CDR3's place on the DNA is in doubt, the DNA is left out and the CDR3 is given as listed by TCRdb. The chain carries TRBV6-4 and TRBJ1-1. The CDR3 length equals 8 residues, ends included. Germline loops: CDR1 MRHNA, CDR2 SNTAGT. The CDR3 loop reads CASSDEVD.

The chain couples TRBV20-1 to TRBJ1-3; 10 nucleotides agree with TRBD1. Germline lookup yields CDR1 DFQATT and CDR2 SNEGSKA (reference sequence). The CDR3 runs to 11 residues. J was trimmed by 7 bases and V by 6 bases; bases with no gene match: 0. CDR3 sequence: CSADRGNTIYF. The CDR3 nucleotides are TGCAGTGCGGACAGGGGGAACACCATATATTTT.